Listed here are 31 T cell receptor beta chains from one sample, sequenced in a study of CXCR3-negative and CXCR3-positive naive CD8 T cells. cDNA libraries for TRB were generated by 5' RACE incorporating UMI labels. Reanalyzing the 5' RACE reads, TCRdb keeps one entry per CDR3 protein, without DNA. The listing records 100,000 to 150,000 distinct CDR3 sequences. The material sequenced was naive CXCR3- CD8+ T cells from blood. As for subset: CD45RO-CCR7+CD27+CD95- naive CD8+ T cells lacking CXCR3 (TNR3-). The receptors come from a human donor in good health. Some clones in this sample may be carry-over from other donors' samples.

This chain links TRBV12-3 or TRBV12-4 with TRBJ2-5. This CDR3 has 14 amino acids. Here the CDR3 reads CASSQLEYQETQYF.

The chain is built from TRBV4-2 and TRBJ2-7; the D gene TCRdb calls, TRBD1, cannot be checked with no DNA. The CDR3 consists of 14 residues. Germline loops: CDR1 LGHNA, CDR2 YNFKEQ. CDR3 residues: CASSQDTTEYEQYF.

This CDR3 reads CASSRSRPSYEQYF. This chain connects TRBV4-3 to TRBJ2-7. The germline CDR1 and CDR2 sequences are LGHNA and YSLEER. This CDR3 comprises 14 residues.

The V and J genes are TRBV5-1 and TRBJ2-5; absent DNA, TCRdb's TRBD2 call cannot be checked. The CDR3 is 15 residues long. Germline CDR1 SGHRS, CDR2 YFSETQ. This CDR3 reads CASSSGGGHPETQYF.

V usage is TRBV20-1 and J usage is TRBJ1-2; the D call of TRBD1 rests on TCRdb alone, since no DNA is present to check it. Germline V CDR1 and CDR2: DFQATT, SNEGSKA (reference sequence). CDR3 length: 15 residues. CDR3 sequence: CSAPTGEVGAYGYTF.

This CDR3 reads CASSTLAGAYNEQFF. V usage is TRBV7-2 and J usage is TRBJ2-1; no DNA is available, so the TRBD2 call from TCRdb remains unchecked. This CDR3 has 15 residues. Germline V CDR1 and CDR2: SGHTA, FQGNSA.

The chain combines TRBV11-2 with TRBJ1-1; TCRdb calls TRBD1, which cannot be checked without DNA. This CDR3 comprises 14 residues. Looked up from germline, CDR1 is SGHAT and CDR2 is FQNNGV. The CDR3 here is CASSPLRVNTEAFF.

V is TRBV15 and J is TRBJ1-1; TCRdb lists TRBD1, though no DNA is available to test this call. The germline CDR1 and CDR2 sequences are LNHNV and YYDKDF (reference sequence). The CDR3 runs to 16 residues. Here the CDR3 reads CATSRGKQGPNTEAFF. Full variable domain (outside the CDR3, taken from reference TRBV15 and TRBJ1-1): DAMVIQNPRYQVTQFGKPVTLSCSQTLNHNVMYWYQQKSSQAPKLLFHYYDKDFNNEADTPDNFQSRRPNTSFCFLDIRSPGLGDTAMYLCATSRGKQGPNTEAFFGQGTRLTVV.

This chain connects TRBV4-3 to TRBJ2-7. The CDR3 is 16 residues long. In germline, CDR1 is LGHNA, CDR2 YSLEER. This CDR3 is CASSQEFDKGFYEQYF.

The chain combines TRBV29-1 with TRBJ2-7. This CDR3 is 11 amino acids long. Germline lookup yields CDR1 SQVTM and CDR2 ANQGSEA. This chain's CDR3 is CSVFSSYEQYF.

This chain uses TRBV7-2 with TRBJ1-5. Germline loops: CDR1 SGHTA, CDR2 FQGNSA. There are 15 residues in the CDR3. The CDR3 is CASSFGPYSNQPQHF.

The genes are TRBV28 and TRBJ2-7; without DNA, the TCRdb call of TRBD1 cannot be checked. There are 16 residues in the CDR3. The germline gives CDR1 MDHEN, CDR2 SYDVKM. The CDR3 region is CASSPRFLRGFYEQYF. Full variable domain (rest looked up from reference TRBV28 and TRBJ2-7): DVKVTQSSRYLVKRTGEKVFLECVQDMDHENMFWYRQDPGLGLRLIYFSYDVKMKEKGDIPEGYSVSREKKERFSLILESASTNQTSMYLCASSPRFLRGFYEQYFGPGTRLTVT.

The chain employs TRBV19 and TRBJ2-7. The CDR3 has 13 amino acids. Germline lookup yields CDR1 LNHDA and CDR2 SQIVND (reference sequence). CDR3: CASSIAADYEQYF.

The genes are TRBV2 and TRBJ2-7; TCRdb indicates TRBD1, and absent DNA this call remains unverified. This CDR3 region has 13 residues. Looked up from germline, CDR1 is SNHLY and CDR2 is FYNNEI. The CDR3 loop is CASRDRGFYEQYF.

This rearrangement joins TRBV11-2 to TRBJ2-3; the D call of TRBD2 rests on TCRdb alone, since no DNA is present to check it. The CDR3 loop spans 21 amino acids. The germline gives CDR1 SGHAT, CDR2 FQNNGV. CDR3 residues: CASSSWPGLAGGKLSTDTQYF.

The J gene is TRBJ2-3, the V gene TRBV7-9; absent DNA, TCRdb's TRBD1 call cannot be checked. The CDR3 consists of 21 residues. Germline V lookup: CDR1 SEHNR, CDR2 FQNEAQ (reference sequence). The CDR3 spells CASSHGGIEVGTQGAPDTQYF.

The chain recombines TRBV3-1 with TRBJ2-2. Germline-derived CDR1 and CDR2 are LGHDT and YNNKEL (reference sequence). This CDR3 is 14 amino acids long. The CDR3 region is CASSQDHWSGELFF.

This chain links TRBV12-3 or TRBV12-4 with TRBJ2-3. The CDR3 length is 11 residues. CDR3 sequence: CASGSTDTQYF.

The chain has TRBV15 and TRBJ2-2. The CDR3 has 14 residues. The V gene's germline CDR1 is LNHNV and CDR2 YYDKDF (reference sequence). The CDR3 is CATSGEGYTGELFF.

V is TRBV15 and J is TRBJ1-2; TCRdb designates TRBD1, a call that cannot be tested without DNA. The CDR3 spans 15 residues. Germline V gene sequence: CDR1 LNHNV, CDR2 YYDKDF (reference sequence). This CDR3 is CATSSRDDRPYGYTF.

This chain links TRBV19 with TRBJ2-1; lacking DNA, the TRBD2 call made by TCRdb goes unchecked. The CDR3 runs to 13 residues. Germline assignment: CDR1 LNHDA and CDR2 SQIVND (reference sequence). This chain's CDR3 is CATLAGGLNEQFF.

The CDR3 protein is CASSSLGEGSENEETQYF. V usage is TRBV5-1 and J usage is TRBJ2-5; the D gene TCRdb calls, TRBD2, cannot be checked with no DNA. CDR1 and CDR2 from the germline V gene are SGHRS and YFSETQ. The CDR3 extends over 18 amino acids.

V usage is TRBV29-1 and J usage is TRBJ2-3; TCRdb names TRBD1, which stays unverified in the absence of DNA. The germline V gene has CDR1 SQVTM and CDR2 ANQGSEA. The CDR3 has 13 amino acids. The CDR3 region is CSVEGTSTDTQYF.

The V call is TRBV15, the J call TRBJ2-7; TCRdb gives TRBD1 as the D gene, but with no DNA this cannot be confirmed. Germline values: CDR1 LNHNV, CDR2 YYDKDF (reference sequence). The CDR3 length is 16 residues. The CDR3 reads CATSRDRMTGGYEQYF.

The V and J genes are TRBV6-5 and TRBJ2-7; checking the TCRdb D call of TRBD2 is not possible without DNA. CDR1 and CDR2 from the germline V gene are MNHEY and SVGAGI. This CDR3 comprises 14 residues. The CDR3 reads CASSPLAPSYEQYF.

The rearrangement uses TRBV20-1 and TRBJ2-7; TCRdb outputs TRBD1, but without DNA this stays unchecked. This CDR3 is built from 14 residues. Germline CDR1 and CDR2: DFQATT and SNEGSKA (reference sequence). The CDR3 is CSARRLRDADEQYF.

The rearrangement uses TRBV6-5 and TRBJ2-7; as DNA is missing, the TRBD1 call by TCRdb cannot be tested. The CDR3 loop spans 16 amino acids. CDR1 is MNHEY and CDR2 is SVGAGI in the germline V gene. The chain's CDR3 is CASSYSRGTGIYEQYF.

This chain links TRBV20-1 with TRBJ2-3; TCRdb outputs TRBD1, but without DNA this stays unchecked. Germline V CDR1 and CDR2: DFQATT, SNEGSKA (reference sequence). The CDR3 loop spans 15 amino acids. This chain's CDR3 is CSARDLRDDTDTQYF.

The rearrangement links TRBV5-5 to TRBJ2-7. Germline V CDR1 and CDR2: SGHKS, YYEKEE (reference sequence). The CDR3 length is 14 residues. The chain's CDR3 is CASSLFGVSYEQYF.

The chain joins TRBV6-5 to TRBJ2-2. This CDR3 region has 14 residues. CDR1 is MNHEY, CDR2 SVGAGI, per germline. The CDR3 protein is CASSYVSDTGEPFF.

V and J are TRBV30 and TRBJ2-7. The CDR3 loop spans 15 amino acids. CDR1 and CDR2 (germline): GTSNPN, SVGIG (reference sequence). The CDR3 here is CAWSLSRLTTYEQYF. Based on the CDR3 plus reference TRBV30 and TRBJ2-7, the full variable domain is SQTIHQWPATLVQPVGSPLSLECTVEGTSNPNLYWYRQAAGRGLQLLFYSVGIGQISSEVPQNLSASRPQDRQFILSSKKLLLSDSGFYLCAWSLSRLTTYEQYFGPGTRLTVT.